This T cell receptor (beta chain) is drawn from a study of cytomegalovirus exposure and HLA in healthy donors. Study observations and caveats: There were 160 or so TCR beta chains listed as cytomegalovirus-associated.

Per germline, CDR1 SGHRS and CDR2 YFSETQ. The CDR3 is made up of 15 amino acids. V shed 0 bases and J 7 bases; nucleotides not matched to a gene: 7. On this clone itself: Its antigen is currently unknown.

It was with 60 Vbeta and 13 Jbeta primers that the PCR ran. Sequenced by immunoSEQ multiplex PCR; TCRdb stores in-frame clones only, minus some. Here the sample spans some 210,000 clones, approximately 82% being singletons. The receptor's source is a male donor in good health and CMV-seronegative. V usage is TRBV5-1 and J usage is TRBJ2-7; 10 bases map to TRBD2. Sequences were obtained from PBMCs. The CDR3 protein is CASSLALAGGSEQYF. In DNA, the CDR3 is TGCGCCAGCAGCTTGGCCTTAGCGGGAGGAAGTGAGCAGTACTTC. The complete variable domain, with remaining parts taken from reference TRBV5-1 and TRBJ2-7, reads KAGVTQTPRYLIKTRGQQVTLSCSPISGHRSVSWYQQTPGQGLQFLFEYFSETQRNKGNFPGRFSGRQFSNSRSEMNVSTLELGDSALYLCASSLALAGGSEQYFGPGTRLTVT.